The clone carrying this T cell receptor (beta chain) was seen a handful of times. Its antigen is still unknown. RNA transcripts provided the source from which TCR beta CDR3 regions were amplified. A set of HTBI primers served as the primers for a first-round RT-PCR of the TCR CDR3. TCRdb reprocessed the multiplex PCR reads via MiXCR and lists one record per CDR3 protein. This table has 750,000 to 900,000 distinct CDR3 sequences, 38% appearing once. These data come from a study of T cells in Graves' hyperthyroidism and ophthalmopathy. Study summary: Peripheral blood collection took place at initial diagnosis, before any treatment.

Study-level points and caveats: The blood repertoire included most of the expanded thyroid clonotypes above 0.001. The model made its ophthalmopathy prediction, and onset followed a median roughly 6.5 months later.

Patients aged 18 to 65 had newly diagnosed hyperthyroidism of under 2 months' duration. Input material: blood. The sequence was collected from a man aged 18 to 30 with Graves' hyperthyroidism.

CDR3 loop: CASRTSPGGDQPQYF. Here the CDR3 DNA reads TGTGCCAGCAGGACTTCCCCAGGGGGTGATCAGCCCCAGTACTTC. The genes are TRBV6-1 and TRBJ2-5; 7 bases are shared with TRBD1. The CDR3 contains 15 residues. In germline, CDR1 is MNHNS, CDR2 SASEGT. The ends lost 6 bases at V and 9 bases at J; junction bases unmatched: 16.